Following are 16 T cell receptor beta chains from one sample sequenced in a study of human T cells and chemical hapten exposure (dated by TCRdb to about 2021). Library preparation employed RACE. Sequencer: NextSeq 500. TCRdb reanalyzed the raw reads on its own, using fastp at Q25 for trimming and MiXCR for clone calling, and kept in-frame beta chains. One record per CDR3 amino acid sequence lists the most common genes and DNA. The sample yields 95,000 to 150,000 distinct CDR3 sequences; about 13% were counted once. The ten largest account for less than 0.95% of the sample. This specimen's time point label, per the study, means: patch test 1, 2 weeks after DPC sensitization. What the treatment or condition label conveys for this sample: therapeutic diphenylcyclopropenone sensitization with weekly scalp DPC. Sample: whole blood, taken in connection with sensitization to the hapten diphenylcyclopropenone (DPC). These TCRs come from a man aged 18 to 29 with alopecia areata. Some clones in this sample may be carry-over from other donors' samples.

There are a few counts of this clonotype. This chain joins TRBV18 and TRBJ1-1, with TRBD1 as a possible D gene (5 bases). Trimming stripped 6 bases from V and 5 bases from J, with 16 bases between. The CDR3 sequence is 14 residues long. Germline CDR1 is KGHSH and CDR2 is LQKENI. CDR3 amino acids: CASSLQALGTEAFF. In DNA, the CDR3 is TGTGCCAGCTCGCTACAGGCGCTCGGTACTGAAGCTTTCTTT.

The DNA of the CDR3 is TGTGCCAGCAGCTTAGGGATGACAGGGACTAGCACAGATACGCAGTATTTT. Residues: CASSLGMTGTSTDTQYF. The rearrangement links TRBV11-1 to TRBJ2-3, with D perhaps matching TRBD1 (7 bases). This CDR3 comprises 17 residues. V lost 1 base and J lost 0, with 14 bases in between. Germline loops: CDR1 SGHAT, CDR2 FQDESV (reference sequence).

This clonotype turned up a few times. The chain links TRBV6-6 to TRBJ1-6; 10 bases fit TRBD1. The V gene end was trimmed by 8 bases and the J gene end by 1 base; junction bases not matched to a gene: 11. The CDR3 totals 18 residues. The V gene's germline CDR1 is MNHNY and CDR2 SVGAGI (reference sequence). Written as DNA, the CDR3 is TGTGCCAGCCACCTCGACCGGGACAGGGGTTCCTATAATTCACCCCTCCACTTT. Its translation: CASHLDRDRGSYNSPLHF.

The chain recombines TRBV18 with TRBJ1-4; D gene ambiguous. CDR3 length equals 16 residues. Germline loops: CDR1 KGHSH, CDR2 LQKENI. Trimming took off 3 bases at V and 2 bases at J, with 13 bases between the two ends. CDR3 loop: CASSPAETGTNEKLFF. In DNA form, the CDR3 reads TGTGCCAGCTCACCCGCCGAGACCGGCACTAATGAAAAACTGTTTTTT.

There are a few counts of this clonotype. The rearrangement joins TRBV10-3 to TRBJ2-6; no definite D call. CDR1 and CDR2 from the germline V gene are ENHRY and SYGVKD. This CDR3 has 13 residues. V lost 11 bases and J lost 0, with 8 bases in between. The CDR3 nucleotides read TGTGCCTCAAAGGACTCTGGGGCCAACGTCCTGACTTTC. As protein: CASKDSGANVLTF.

This clonotype was counted between two and nine times. V and J are TRBV6-5 and TRBJ2-1, with D uncertain. Trimming took off 3 bases at V and 2 bases at J, with 5 bases between the two ends. CDR3 length equals 13 residues. Germline V gene lookup returns CDR1 MNHEY and CDR2 SVGAGI. The CDR3 DNA reads as TGTGCCAGCAGTTATCGGGCCTACAATGAGCAGTTCTTC. It codes for CASSYRAYNEQFF.

The J gene is TRBJ1-1, the V gene TRBV7-6; D call uncertain. The CDR3 covers 15 residues. Germline lookup yields CDR1 SGHVS and CDR2 FNYEAQ. V was shortened by 5 bases and J by 11 bases, with 24 bases between the two germline ends. The CDR3 DNA follows: TGTGCCAGCAGCAGCTTAACTCCAACACTCCTGGGGGCTTTCTTT. This encodes CASSSLTPTLLGAFF.

Comment on this clonotype: This CDR3 is missing its conserved last phenylalanine or tryptophan, likely due to a read error. The chain combines TRBV3-1 with TRBJ1-2; D unclear. This CDR3 comprises 16 residues. From germline, CDR1 is LGHDT and CDR2 YNNKEL (reference sequence). V was shortened by 1 base and J by 1 base, with 13 bases between the two germline ends. CDR3 DNA sequence: TGTGCCAGCAGCCAAGTTTGGTCCGCTGATAACTATGGCTACACCATC. It translates to CASSQVWSADNYGYTI.

CDR3 DNA: TGTGCCAGCAACAAGCCATCCTCCCTCCTGGAGCTGTTTTTT. It is translated as CASNKPSSLLELFF. This chain connects TRBV7-2 to TRBJ2-2, with D uncertain. The CDR3 totals 14 residues. V shed 7 bases and J shed 10 bases, with 19 bases lying between them. Germline V gene lookup returns CDR1 SGHTA and CDR2 FQGNSA.

The rearrangement uses TRBV7-2 and TRBJ1-2; 7 bases are a match to TRBD1. The V gene end was trimmed by 4 bases and the J gene end by 3 bases; junction bases not matched to a gene: 5. The CDR3 is made up of 14 amino acids. Per germline, CDR1 SGHTA and CDR2 FQGNSA. As DNA, the CDR3 is TGTGCCAGCAGCTCTACCGACAGGGACTATGGCTACACCTTC. Translating it yields CASSSTDRDYGYTF. Variable domain in full (rest from reference TRBV7-2 and TRBJ1-2): GAGVSQSPSNKVTEKGKDVELRCDPISGHTALYWYRQSLGQGLEFLIYFQGNSAPDKSGLPSDRFSAERTGGSVSTLTIQRTQQEDSAVYLCASSSTDRDYGYTFGSGTRLTVV.

This clonotype was detected a few times. The chain couples TRBV4-3 to TRBJ1-1; D gene ambiguous. The CDR3 is 11 amino acids. Germline V lookup: CDR1 LGHNA, CDR2 YSLEER. V shed 1 base and J shed 10 bases, with 7 bases lying between them. CDR3 nucleotide sequence: TGCGCCAGCAGCCAAGGTTTTCGAGCTTTCTTT. Amino acids: CASSQGFRAFF.

This clonotype was counted ten times or more. J is TRBJ1-6 and V is TRBV11-2, with D perhaps TRBD1 (6 bases). The CDR3 runs 20 residues. V shed 5 bases and J shed 2 bases, with 25 bases lying between them. The germline gives CDR1 SGHAT, CDR2 FQNNGV. CDR3 sequence: CASSVMRGNFERPYNSPLHF. The DNA of the CDR3 is TGTGCCAGCAGCGTGATGAGGGGGAACTTCGAAAGACCCTATAATTCACCCCTCCACTTT.

CDR3 DNA: TGTGCCAGCAGGGGAAGTACCAGGGGCACTGAAGCTTTCTTT. Translating gives CASRGSTRGTEAFF. This chain links TRBV6-5 with TRBJ1-1; tentatively, D is TRBD1 (6 bases). The ends were cut back, 6 bases at V and 4 bases at J, with 15 bases in the middle. The germline gives CDR1 MNHEY, CDR2 SVGAGI. The CDR3 consists of 14 residues.

This clonotype turned up a few times. The genes are TRBV7-9 and TRBJ1-1, with D possibly being TRBD1 (5 bases). V lost 2 bases, J lost 3 bases, and 19 bases lay in between. Germline V lookup: CDR1 SEHNR, CDR2 FQNEAQ (reference sequence). The CDR3 loop spans 17 amino acids. The CDR3 sequence is CASSLSGTGTPDTEAFF. In DNA, the CDR3 is TGTGCCAGCAGCTTAAGCGGTACCGGGACCCCTGACACTGAAGCTTTCTTT.

This chain connects TRBV7-2 to TRBJ2-1, with 9 bases fitting TRBD2. The CDR3 sequence is 15 residues long. From germline, CDR1 is SGHTA and CDR2 FQGNSA. After removal of 1 base from V and 2 bases from J, the junction contained 0 bases not matched to a gene. As DNA, the CDR3 is TGTGCCAGCAGCTTAGTAGCGGGGGCCTACAATGAGCAGTTCTTC. Protein product: CASSLVAGAYNEQFF.

The J gene is TRBJ1-1, the V gene TRBV21-1; the table's TRBD1 call for D was not verified on the DNA. TRBV21-1 is tagged as a pseudogene. The CDR3 is 16 amino acids. CDR3 nucleotides: TGTGCCAGCAGCAAAAACCCGGGACCGATGAACACTGAAGCTTTCTTT. Translation: CASSKNPGPMNTEAFF.